The 12 T cell receptor beta chains given below trace back to one sample, sequenced in a study of CD8 T cells in ankylosing spondylitis. TCRdb analysed the 5' RACE reads with MiXCR anew, one entry per CDR3 protein. Here the sample spans 220,000 or so distinct CDR3 sequences, roughly a tenth being singletons. Sample: blood, either unsorted or a sorted T cell fraction (not recorded which). Receptors originate from a male donor with ankylosing spondylitis or in good health (not recorded which).

Many counts were recorded for this clonotype. V gene TRBV29-1 combines with J gene TRBJ2-5, with D maybe TRBD1 (6 bases). Trimming removed 4 bases from V and 3 bases from J, with 12 bases in between. This CDR3 has 13 amino acids. Germline loops: CDR1 SQVTM, CDR2 ANQGSEA. CDR3 coding DNA: TGCAGCGTTGCTGGACAGATTGAAGAGACCCAGTACTTC. It translates to CSVAGQIEETQYF.

This clonotype has a count of ten or more. The V and J genes are TRBV20-1 and TRBJ2-6; D not certain. The CDR3 loop spans 14 amino acids. The V end lost 3 bases, the J end lost 0 bases, and 6 bases lay between the germline ends. CDR1 and CDR2 (germline): DFQATT, SNEGSKA (reference sequence). The CDR3 DNA reads TGCAGTGCTAGGGCAGACTCTGGGGCCAACGTCCTGACTTTC. This sequence encodes CSARADSGANVLTF.

The chain employs TRBV18 and TRBJ1-1; unclear D gene. This CDR3 region has 14 residues. Trimming removed 3 bases from V and 1 base from J, with 9 bases in between. The V gene's germline CDR1 is KGHSH and CDR2 LQKENI. The CDR3 here is CASSPPWENTEAFF. CDR3 DNA: TGTGCCAGCTCACCCCCTTGGGAGAACACTGAAGCTTTCTTT. The variable domain in full, completed from reference TRBV18 and TRBJ1-1, reads NAGVMQNPRHLVRRRGQEARLRCSPMKGHSHVYWYRQLPEEGLKFMVYLQKENIIDESGMPKERFSAEFPKEGPSILRIQQVVRGDSAAYFCASSPPWENTEAFFGQGTRLTVV.

In this sample, this clonotype turned up a few times. The V call is TRBV20-1, the J call TRBJ2-7, with 7 bases aligning to TRBD1. This CDR3 is built from 12 residues. V was clipped by 2 bases and J by 6 bases; unmatched bases: 4. In germline, CDR1 is DFQATT, CDR2 SNEGSKA (reference sequence). The CDR3 loop is CSARPDRVEQYF. The CDR3 DNA reads TGCAGTGCTAGACCCGACAGGGTCGAGCAGTACTTC.

This clonotype was detected only a few times. The V call is TRBV5-1, the J call TRBJ2-7; D call uncertain. Trimming left V 0 bases short and J 7 bases short, with 11 bases between. Germline-derived CDR1 and CDR2 are SGHRS and YFSETQ. This CDR3 region has 13 residues. The CDR3 nucleotides are TGCGCCAGCAGCTTGGTTGGGTCTCGGGAGCAGTACTTC. As protein: CASSLVGSREQYF.

This clonotype was seen a few times. The V gene is TRBV15, the J gene TRBJ2-3; D remains unclear. CDR1 is LNHNV, CDR2 YYDKDF, per germline (reference sequence). The V and J ends lost 6 bases and 0 bases respectively, with 10 bases between them. CDR3 size: 14 residues. CDR3 coding DNA: TGTGCCACCAGGTCGGGTTTAAGCACAGATACGCAGTATTTT. Translation: CATRSGLSTDTQYF.

This clonotype appeared many times. The chain employs TRBV9 and TRBJ2-2; TRBD2 agrees at 7 bases. CDR1 SGDLS and CDR2 YYNGEE come from the germline V gene. CDR3 length equals 16 residues. V was pared by 1 base and J by 3 bases, with 6 bases of the junction left unmatched. CDR3 in DNA: TGTGCCAGCAGCGTATCAAGTGGGGGGGACACCGGGGAGCTGTTTTTT. This encodes CASSVSSGGDTGELFF.

This clonotype has ten or more counts. V is TRBV7-2 and J is TRBJ2-1; D is ambiguous. This CDR3 has 15 amino acids. From germline, CDR1 is SGHTA and CDR2 FQGNSA. V lost 0 bases and J 1 base, leaving 7 bases between the germline ends. The CDR3 DNA reads TGTGCCAGCAGCTTAGCAACCGGTTCCTACAATGAGCAGTTCTTC. Its translation: CASSLATGSYNEQFF.

The chain employs TRBV25-1 and TRBJ2-7; D might be TRBD1 (5 bases). Germline values: CDR1 MGHDK, CDR2 SYGVNS. Trimming took off 8 bases at V and 6 bases at J, with 14 bases between the two ends. The CDR3 is 12 amino acids. In DNA, the CDR3 is TGTGCCAGCCGCCAGGGTCTGAGCGAGCAGTACTTC. It specifies CASRQGLSEQYF.

This clonotype was observed many times. The chain recombines TRBV3-1 with TRBJ1-2, with D perhaps TRBD1 (6 bases). CDR1 is LGHDT, CDR2 YNNKEL, per germline (reference sequence). The CDR3 runs to 14 residues. V lost 8 bases to trimming and J lost 7 bases, with 20 bases between them. CDR3 DNA sequence: TGTGCCAGCGGGTACGAGGACAGAGTCGCTGGCTACACCTTC. Protein: CASGYEDRVAGYTF. Complete variable domain (other parts from reference TRBV3-1 and TRBJ1-2): DTAVSQTPKYLVTQMGNDKSIKCEQNLGHDTMYWYKQDSKKFLKIMFSYNNKELIINETVPNRFSPKSPDKAHLNLHINSLELGDSAVYFCASGYEDRVAGYTFGSGTRLTVV.

This clonotype was detected a few times. V gene TRBV7-9 combines with J gene TRBJ2-5; D unresolved. The V and J ends lost 0 bases and 7 bases respectively, with 12 bases between them. Germline loops: CDR1 SEHNR, CDR2 FQNEAQ (reference sequence). This CDR3 has 14 residues. CDR3 nucleotide sequence: TGTGCCAGCAGCTTAGCGTCCCTAGAAGGGACCCAGTACTTC. Amino acids: CASSLASLEGTQYF.

There are many counts of this clonotype. The chain recombines TRBV7-6 with TRBJ2-1, with 7 bases matching TRBD1. The germline gives CDR1 SGHVS, CDR2 FNYEAQ. J gave up 1 base and V 6 bases, and 6 bases lay outside the gene matches. The CDR3 length is 15 residues. The chain's CDR3 is CASRPGTDSYNEQFF. The DNA for the CDR3 is TGTGCCAGCAGACCCGGGACAGATTCCTACAATGAGCAGTTCTTC. Combining the CDR3 with reference TRBV7-6 and TRBJ2-1 gives the whole variable domain GAGVSQSPRYKVTKRGQDVALRCDPISGHVSLYWYRQALGQGPEFLTYFNYEAQQDKSGLPNDRFSAERPEGSISTLTIQRTEQRDSAMYRCASRPGTDSYNEQFFGPGTRLTVL.